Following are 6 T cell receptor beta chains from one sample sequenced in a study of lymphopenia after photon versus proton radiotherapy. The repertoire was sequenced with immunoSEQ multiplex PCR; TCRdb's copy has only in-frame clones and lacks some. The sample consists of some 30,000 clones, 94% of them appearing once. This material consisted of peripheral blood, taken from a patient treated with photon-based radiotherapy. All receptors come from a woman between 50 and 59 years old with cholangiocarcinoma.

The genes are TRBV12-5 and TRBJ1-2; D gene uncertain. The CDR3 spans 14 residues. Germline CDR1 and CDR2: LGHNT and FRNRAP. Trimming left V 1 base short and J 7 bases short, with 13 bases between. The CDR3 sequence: CASGLGLPTLGYTF. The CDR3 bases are TGTGCTAGTGGTTTGGGGCTCCCGACTCTTGGCTACACCTTC.

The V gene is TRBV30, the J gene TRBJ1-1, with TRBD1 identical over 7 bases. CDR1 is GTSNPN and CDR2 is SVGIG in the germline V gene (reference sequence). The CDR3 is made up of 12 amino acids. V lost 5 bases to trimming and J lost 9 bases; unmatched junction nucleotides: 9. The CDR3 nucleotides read TGTGCCTGGGGTCACGGGACAGCCCAAGCTTTCTTT. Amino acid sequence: CAWGHGTAQAFF. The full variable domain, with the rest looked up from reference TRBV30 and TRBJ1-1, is SQTIHQWPATLVQPVGSPLSLECTVEGTSNPNLYWYRQAAGRGLQLLFYSVGIGQISSEVPQNLSASRPQDRQFILSSKKLLLSDSGFYLCAWGHGTAQAFFGQGTRLTVV.

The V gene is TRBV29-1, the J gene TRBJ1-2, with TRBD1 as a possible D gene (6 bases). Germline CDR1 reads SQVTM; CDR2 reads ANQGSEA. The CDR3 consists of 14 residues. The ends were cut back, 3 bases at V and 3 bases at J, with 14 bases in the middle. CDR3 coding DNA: TGCAGCGTTGATCCGAATAAGGGGGACTATGGCTACACCTTC. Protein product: CSVDPNKGDYGYTF. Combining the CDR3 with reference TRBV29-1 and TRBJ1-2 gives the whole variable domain SAVISQKPSRDICQRGTSLTIQCQVDSQVTMMFWYRQQPGQSLTLIATANQGSEATYESGFVIDKFPISRPNLTFSTLTVSNMSPEDSSIYLCSVDPNKGDYGYTFGSGTRLTVV.

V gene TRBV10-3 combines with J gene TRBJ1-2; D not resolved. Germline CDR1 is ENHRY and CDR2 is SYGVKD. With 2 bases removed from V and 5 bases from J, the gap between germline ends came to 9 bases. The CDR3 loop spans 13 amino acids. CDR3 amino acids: CAISEGVDYGYTF. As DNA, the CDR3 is TGTGCCATCAGTGAGGGGGTAGATTATGGCTACACCTTC.

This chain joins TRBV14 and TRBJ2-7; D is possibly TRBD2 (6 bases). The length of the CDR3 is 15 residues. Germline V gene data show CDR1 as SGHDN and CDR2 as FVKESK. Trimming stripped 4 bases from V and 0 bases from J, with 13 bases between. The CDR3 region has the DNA TGTGCCAGCAGCCTCGGGCTAGCGCACTCCTACGAGCAGTACTTC. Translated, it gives CASSLGLAHSYEQYF.

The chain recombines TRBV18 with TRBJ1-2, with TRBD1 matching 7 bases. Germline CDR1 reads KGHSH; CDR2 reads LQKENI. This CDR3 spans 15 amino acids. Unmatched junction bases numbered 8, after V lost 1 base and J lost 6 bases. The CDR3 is CASSPQRDSFNGYTF. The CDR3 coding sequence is TGTGCCAGCTCACCACAGAGGGACAGCTTTAATGGCTACACCTTC.